This TCR beta chain is drawn from a study of T cell responses to AZD1222 COVID-19 vaccine. At the level of the study: Samples with a second dose at about 4 or about 12 weeks were pooled together.

The assay was immunoSEQ multiplex PCR, and TCRdb's table has in-frame clones only and misses some. The repertoire holds some 120,000 clones, with 88% as singletons. Germline V gene data show CDR1 as SGHVS and CDR2 as FQNEAQ. Trimming removed 5 bases from V and 4 bases from J, with 9 bases in between. There are 13 residues in the CDR3. Comment on this clone: What it binds is unknown.

General observations from the study: In a largely white British group with more females than males, clonal diversity was possibly underestimated.

The chain is built from TRBV7-8 and TRBJ1-5; D unresolved. This clonotype was sampled from an adult in good health. The sample in question was peripheral blood, obtained on day 0 of AZD1222 vaccination. The chain's CDR3 is CASSISLNQPQHF. The CDR3 DNA sequence: TGTGCCAGCAGCATCTCCTTAAATCAGCCCCAGCATTTT.